This T cell receptor beta chain emerged from a study of sequential checkpoint blockade in melanoma. The CDR3 contains 16 residues. Germline loops: CDR1 SGHVS, CDR2 FQNEAQ. Trimming took off 5 bases at V and 0 bases at J, with 16 bases between the two ends. Regarding treatment: randomized to nivolumab then ipilimumab (arm A) or the reverse (arm B). The table came from immunoSEQ multiplex PCR; TCRdb's copy has only in-frame clones and leaves some out. Among approximately 13,000 clones listed, less than 55% were seen once. The sequence was collected from a human donor with melanoma. The J gene is TRBJ1-1, the V gene TRBV7-8; weak D call: TRBD1 (5 bases). Sequenced here: CD8+ T cells sorted from blood (inferred from file names), sampled from a patient given nivolumab and ipilimumab in sequence. CDR3 bases: TGTGCCAGCAGCAGGGAGCGGGCAGGGATGAACACTGAAGCTTTCTTT. This encodes CASSRERAGMNTEAFF.